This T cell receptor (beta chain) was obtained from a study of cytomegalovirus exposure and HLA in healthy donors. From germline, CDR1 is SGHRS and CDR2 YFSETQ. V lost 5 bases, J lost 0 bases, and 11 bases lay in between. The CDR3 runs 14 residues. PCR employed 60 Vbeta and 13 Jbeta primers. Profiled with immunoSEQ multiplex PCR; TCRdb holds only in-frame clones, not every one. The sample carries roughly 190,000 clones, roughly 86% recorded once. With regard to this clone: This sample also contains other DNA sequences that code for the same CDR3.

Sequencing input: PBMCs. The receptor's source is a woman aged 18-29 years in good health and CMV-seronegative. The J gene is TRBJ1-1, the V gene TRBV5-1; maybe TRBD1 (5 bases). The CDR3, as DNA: TGCGCCAGCAGTTTCGGGGGAATGAACACTGAAGCTTTCTTT. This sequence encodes CASSFGGMNTEAFF.